A selection of T cell receptor beta chains follows, all from one sample in a study of T cells after yellow fever vaccination. TCRdb re-derived calls from the 5' RACE reads in MiXCR, one entry per CDR3 protein. In the table there are hundreds of thousands of distinct CDR3 sequences, over 15% of which are singletons. Source: PBMCs, taken 15 days after the yellow fever booster vaccination. These receptors all come from a man between 25 and 39 years old who received the YFV17D yellow fever vaccine. CDR3s include the opening cysteine and the closing phenylalanine or tryptophan. Fields, in order: V gene, D gene, clone size, J gene, CDR3 DNA, CDR3 protein. The D gene is left open where the match is weak. Clone size is given for some rows only: seen once, a few or many times, or a class if the clone is expanded.

TRBV18	-	few	TRBJ2-7	TGTGCCAGCTCACCACCCGTAGGGACCGAGCAGTACTTC	CASSPPVGTEQYF
TRBV29-1	TRBD2	-	TRBJ2-5	TGCAGCTGCCAGTGGACTAGCGGAATAGAGACCCAGTACTTC	CSCQWTSGIETQYF
TRBV5-6	-	-	TRBJ2-1	TGTGCCAGCAGTCACTTCACACTGTACCACAATGAGCAGTTCTTC	CASSHFTLYHNEQFF
TRBV7-3	TRBD2	-	TRBJ2-1	TGTGCCAGCAGCATAATTACTGGGGGGAGGGCCTCCTACAATGAGCAGTTCTTC	CASSIITGGRASYNEQFF
TRBV28	-	-	TRBJ1-6	TGTGCCAGCAGTCGGACGCGTTCACCCCTCCACTTT	CASSRTRSPLHF
TRBV7-9	-	many	TRBJ1-3	TGTGCCAGCAGCTTCATACAGGGCGCTGCTGGAAACACCATATATTTT	CASSFIQGAAGNTIYF
TRBV29-1	-	few	TRBJ2-3	TGCAGCGTTGAAGACGTGAGGGGGGCCCCAGATACGCAGTATTTT	CSVEDVRGAPDTQYF
TRBV7-8	TRBD1	few	TRBJ2-7	TGTGCCAGCAGCTTCCCGGGACAGGGCCCCTACGAGCAGTACTTC	CASSFPGQGPYEQYF
TRBV18	-	-	TRBJ1-5	TGTGCCAGCTCACTCTCAGGATGGAATCAGCCCCAGCATTTT	CASSLSGWNQPQHF
TRBV29-1	TRBD2	few	TRBJ2-3	TGCAGCGTTGGGGATAGCGGGATGTCTCGAACAGATACGCAGTATTTT	CSVGDSGMSRTDTQYF
TRBV28	-	-	TRBJ2-7	TGTGCCAGCAGTTTCCCACCACGGGACACCAGCTACGAGCAGTACTTC	CASSFPPRDTSYEQYF
TRBV7-3	-	few	TRBJ2-5	TGTGCCAGCAGCCCCGGTTTTAGGGCGCCCCAAGAGACCCAGTACTTC	CASSPGFRAPQETQYF
TRBV20-1	TRBD2	-	TRBJ2-5	TGCAGTGCTCTAGCGGGAGGAAATCGAGAGACCCAGTACTTC	CSALAGGNRETQYF
TRBV10-3	-	few	TRBJ2-7	TGTGCCATCAGTGACATACCCTACGAGCAGTACTTC	CAISDIPYEQYF
TRBV7-2	-	many	TRBJ2-3	TGTGCCAGCAGAAGCACAGATACGCAGTATTTT	CASRSTDTQYF
TRBV28	TRBD1	few	TRBJ2-3	TGTGCCAGCAGTTCGAATGGACAGGGTAGGACAGATACGCAGTATTTT	CASSSNGQGRTDTQYF
TRBV7-6	-	-	TRBJ2-3	TGTGCCAGCAGTCCCCGGGTCCGGGTGGGCACAGATACGCAGTATTTT	CASSPRVRVGTDTQYF
TRBV5-6	-	once	TRBJ2-7	TGTGCCAGCACCCGTCGGGGACGCTCCTACGAGCAGTACTTC	CASTRRGRSYEQYF
TRBV3-1	-	-	TRBJ1-2	TGTGCCAGCAGCCAAGCAGGGCTCGATGGCTACACCTTC	CASSQAGLDGYTF
TRBV30	TRBD2	-	TRBJ2-4	TGTGCCTGGAGCTACGGGAGGAACCTAGCCAAAAACATTCAGTACTTC	CAWSYGRNLAKNIQYF
TRBV18	-	-	TRBJ2-1	TGTGCCAGCTCGCGCACCGGGACTCCTGAGCAGTTCTTC	CASSRTGTPEQFF
TRBV5-6	-	many	TRBJ2-1	TGTGCCAGCAGTTGGAGTGTGAGGGCCCCAAATGAGCAGTTCTTC	CASSWSVRAPNEQFF
TRBV20-1	-	many	TRBJ2-7	TGCAGTGCTAGATTACGCTCCTACGAGCAGTACTTC	CSARLRSYEQYF
TRBV9	TRBD2	-	TRBJ2-2	TGTGCCAGCAGCGTAGAAGCGGGGGCCGGGGAGCTGTTTTTT	CASSVEAGAGELFF
TRBV29-1	TRBD1	few	TRBJ1-1	TGCAGCGTACTGATGACAGGGGGTTACACTGAAGCTTTCTTT	CSVLMTGGYTEAFF
TRBV20-1	TRBD2	many	TRBJ2-5	TGCAGTGCTAGAGACGCTAGCGGACAAGAGACCCAGTACTTC	CSARDASGQETQYF
TRBV5-1	-	many	TRBJ2-1	TGCGCCAGCAGCTTGCCGGAGGGCTCCTACAATGAGCAGTTCTTC	CASSLPEGSYNEQFF
TRBV30	TRBD2	-	TRBJ2-7	TGTGCCTGGAGTGTACTAGCGGGATGGCACGAGCAGTACTTC	CAWSVLAGWHEQYF
TRBV27	-	-	TRBJ2-2	TGTGCCAGCAGAAGACTAGTAACCGGCGGGGAGCTGTTTTTT	CASRRLVTGGELFF
TRBV12-5	-	-	TRBJ2-1	TGTGCTAGTGGTTTGGAGGGGTGGTATGAGCAGTTCTTC	CASGLEGWYEQFF
TRBV12-3/TRBV12-4	TRBD2	few	TRBJ2-5	TGTGCCAGCAGTTTCAGGCTAGCGGGAGGGCCCATGTACTTC	CASSFRLAGGPMYF
TRBV6-5	TRBD1	-	TRBJ2-7	TGTGCCAGCAGTTACTCCCAGGGGGCTCACGAGCAGTACTTC	CASSYSQGAHEQYF
TRBV3-1	-	-	TRBJ2-7	TGTGCCAGCAGCCCTCTGCGGGCTAGCTCTCCCCACGAGCAGTACTTC	CASSPLRASSPHEQYF
TRBV6-5	TRBD1	few	TRBJ2-7	TGTGCCAGCAGTTTTTACAGGGGTGCATACGAGCAGTACTTC	CASSFYRGAYEQYF
TRBV19	TRBD1	few	TRBJ2-7	TGTGCCAGTAGTCCCCTCCGGGACAGGCCCTACGAGCAGTACTTC	CASSPLRDRPYEQYF
TRBV7-2	-	-	TRBJ2-3	TGTGCCAGCAGGGGCGGGACAGCTAGCACAGATACGCAGTATTTT	CASRGGTASTDTQYF
TRBV20-1	-	few	TRBJ2-1	TGCAGTGCTCCAAGCGGACCCTTGGTGGATGAGCAGTTCTTC	CSAPSGPLVDEQFF
TRBV11-2	TRBD2	-	TRBJ2-1	TGTGCCAGCAGCAACCCTCTCAGCGCTAGCGGGAGTAGGTATGAGCAGTTCTTC	CASSNPLSASGSRYEQFF